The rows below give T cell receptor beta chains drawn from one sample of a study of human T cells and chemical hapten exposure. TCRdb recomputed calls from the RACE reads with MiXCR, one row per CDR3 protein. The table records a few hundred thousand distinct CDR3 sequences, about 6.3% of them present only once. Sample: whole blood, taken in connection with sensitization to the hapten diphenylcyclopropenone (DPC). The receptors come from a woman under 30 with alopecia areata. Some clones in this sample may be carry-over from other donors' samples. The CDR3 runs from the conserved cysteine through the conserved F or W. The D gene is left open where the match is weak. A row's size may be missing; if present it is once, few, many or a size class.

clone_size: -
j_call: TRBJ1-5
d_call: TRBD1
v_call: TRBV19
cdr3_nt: TGTGCCAGTAGTTGGACAGACAGGGACGGGCAGCCCCAGCATTTT
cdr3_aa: CASSWTDRDGQPQHF

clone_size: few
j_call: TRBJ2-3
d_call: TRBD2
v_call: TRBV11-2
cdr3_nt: TGTGCCAGCAGCCTCGCCGGGACTAGCGGCACAGATACGCAGTATTTT
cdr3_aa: CASSLAGTSGTDTQYF

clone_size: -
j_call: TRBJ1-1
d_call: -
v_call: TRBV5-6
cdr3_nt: TGTGCCAGCAGCTTGGTTCCTACGAACACTGAAGCTTTCTTT
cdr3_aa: CASSLVPTNTEAFF

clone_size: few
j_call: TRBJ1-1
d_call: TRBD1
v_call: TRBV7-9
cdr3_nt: TGTGCCAGCAGCTTTTTAGGACAGGCTAACACTGAAGCTTTCTTT
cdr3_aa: CASSFLGQANTEAFF

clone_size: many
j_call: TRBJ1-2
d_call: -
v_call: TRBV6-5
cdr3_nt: TGTGCCAGCAGACGTAACAGGGCCGGCTATGGCTACACCTTC
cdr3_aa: CASRRNRAGYGYTF

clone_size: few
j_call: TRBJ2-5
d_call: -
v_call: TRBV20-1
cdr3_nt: TGCAGTGCTCTACCTCTCGGGGACAATCAAGAGACCCAGTACTTC
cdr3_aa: CSALPLGDNQETQYF

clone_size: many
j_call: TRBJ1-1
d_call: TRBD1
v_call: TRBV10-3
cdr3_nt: TGTGCCATCAGTGAGGGGTATACAGGGGAAGAAGCTTTCTTT
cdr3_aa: CAISEGYTGEEAFF

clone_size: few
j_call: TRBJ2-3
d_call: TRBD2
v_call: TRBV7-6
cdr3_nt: TGTGCCAGCAGCTTAGAGGGAGGTAGCGGGGGGCTAGATACGCAGTATTTT
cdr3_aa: CASSLEGGSGGLDTQYF

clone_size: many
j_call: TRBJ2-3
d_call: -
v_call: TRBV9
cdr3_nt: TGTGCCAGCAGCGTATCCGTCACAGATACGCAGTATTTT
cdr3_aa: CASSVSVTDTQYF

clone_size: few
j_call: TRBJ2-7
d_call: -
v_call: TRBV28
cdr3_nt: TGTGCCAGCAGTTTAATAGGGAACGAGCAGTACTTC
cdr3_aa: CASSLIGNEQYF

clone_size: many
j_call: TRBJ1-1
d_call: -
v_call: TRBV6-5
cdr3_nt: TGTGCCAGCAGCTATACAGTCGCAGAAGAAGCTTTCTTT
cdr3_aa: CASSYTVAEEAFF

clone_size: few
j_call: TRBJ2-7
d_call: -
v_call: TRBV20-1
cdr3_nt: TGCAGTGCTGGCCCGGGGGACATCCAGAGAGAGCAGTACTTC
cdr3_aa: CSAGPGDIQREQYF

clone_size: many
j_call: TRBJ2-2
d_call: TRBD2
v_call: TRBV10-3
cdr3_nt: TGTGCCATCAGTGAGAGACTAGCGGGGATTGACGGGGAGCTGTTTTTT
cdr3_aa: CAISERLAGIDGELFF

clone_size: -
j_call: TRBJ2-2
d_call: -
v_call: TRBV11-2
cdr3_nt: TGTGCCAGCAGTATTAACATTAAGGACGGGGAGCTGTTTTTT
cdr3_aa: CASSINIKDGELFF

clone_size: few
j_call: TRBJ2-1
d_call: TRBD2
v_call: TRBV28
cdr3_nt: TGTGCCAGCAGTGGGACGACTAGCAGCTCCTACAATGAGCAGTTCTTC
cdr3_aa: CASSGTTSSSYNEQFF

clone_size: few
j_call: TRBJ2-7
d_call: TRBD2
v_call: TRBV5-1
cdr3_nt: TGCGCCAGCAGCTTGGAGCGGGGAGCGCGTGAGCAGTACTTC
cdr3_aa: CASSLERGAREQYF

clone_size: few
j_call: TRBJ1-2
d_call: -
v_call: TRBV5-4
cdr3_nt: TGTGCCTCGAGTGGGGGTTCGAGCTATGGCTACACCTTC
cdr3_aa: CASSGGSSYGYTF

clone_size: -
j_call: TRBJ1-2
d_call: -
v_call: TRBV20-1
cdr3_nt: TGCAGTGCCTCAGACAGACATGGCTACACCTTC
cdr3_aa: CSASDRHGYTF

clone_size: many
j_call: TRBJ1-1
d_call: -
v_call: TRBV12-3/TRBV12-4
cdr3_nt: TGTGCCAGCAGTTTAAGCAGTCCGAACACTGAAGCTTTCTTT
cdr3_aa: CASSLSSPNTEAFF

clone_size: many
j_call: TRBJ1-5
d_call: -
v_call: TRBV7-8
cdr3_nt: TGTGCCAGCAGCTTAGCGAGGGGGGACCAGCCCCAGCATTTT
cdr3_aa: CASSLARGDQPQHF

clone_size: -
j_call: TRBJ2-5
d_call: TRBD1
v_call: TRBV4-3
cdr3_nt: TGCGCCAGCAGCCAAGTCCATTCGGCCCAGGGGGCAACAAAACAAGAGACCCAGTACTTC
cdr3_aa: CASSQVHSAQGATKQETQYF

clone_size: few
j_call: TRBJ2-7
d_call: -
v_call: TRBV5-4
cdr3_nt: TGTGCCAGCAGCTTGGCGCTTGGATCGGGGGCTTTGACCTACGAGCAGTACTTC
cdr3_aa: CASSLALGSGALTYEQYF

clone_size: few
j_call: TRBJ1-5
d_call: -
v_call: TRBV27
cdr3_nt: TGTGCCAGCAGTTTAGCGGGAGGACGGAATAGCAATCAGCCCCAGCATTTT
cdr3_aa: CASSLAGGRNSNQPQHF

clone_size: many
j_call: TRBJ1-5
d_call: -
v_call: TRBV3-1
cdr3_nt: TGTGCCAGCAGCCAAGATCCGGACACAAGCAATCAGCCCCAGCATTTT
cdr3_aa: CASSQDPDTSNQPQHF

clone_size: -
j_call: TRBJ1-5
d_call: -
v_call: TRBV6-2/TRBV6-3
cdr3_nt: TGTGCCAGCAGTTACCGGGGGCGCAACCCTGAGCCCCAGCATTTT
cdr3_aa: CASSYRGRNPEPQHF

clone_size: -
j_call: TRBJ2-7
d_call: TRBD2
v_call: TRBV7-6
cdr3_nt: TGTGCCAGCAGCCCCGGGGGGGGATCCTACGAGCAGTACTTC
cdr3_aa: CASSPGGGSYEQYF

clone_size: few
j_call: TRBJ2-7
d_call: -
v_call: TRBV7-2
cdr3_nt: TGTGCCAGCAGCTTGTGGGTGACTGACCGGGGCGAGCAGTACTTC
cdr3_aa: CASSLWVTDRGEQYF

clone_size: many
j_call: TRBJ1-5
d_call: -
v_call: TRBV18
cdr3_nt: TGTGCCAGCTCACCCGGTGAAAATCAGCCCCAGCATTTT
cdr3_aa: CASSPGENQPQHF

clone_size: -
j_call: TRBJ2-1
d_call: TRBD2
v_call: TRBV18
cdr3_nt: TGTGCCAGCTCACCGAATAGGGACTATTACAATGAGCAGTTCTTC
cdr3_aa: CASSPNRDYYNEQFF

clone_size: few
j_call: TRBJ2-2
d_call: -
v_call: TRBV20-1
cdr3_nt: TGCAGTGCTAGAGTGGCCGGGACCAACACCGGGGAGCTGTTTTTT
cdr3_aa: CSARVAGTNTGELFF

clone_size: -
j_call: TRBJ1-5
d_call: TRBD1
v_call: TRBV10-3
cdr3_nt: TGTGCCATCAGTGGAGGACAGGGGGATCGTCAGCCCCAGCATTTT
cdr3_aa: CAISGGQGDRQPQHF

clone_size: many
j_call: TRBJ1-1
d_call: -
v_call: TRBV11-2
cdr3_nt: TGTGCCAGCAGCCTAGGGGTTCCCGCTGAAGCTTTCTTT
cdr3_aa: CASSLGVPAEAFF

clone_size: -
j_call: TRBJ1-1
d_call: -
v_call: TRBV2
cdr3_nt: TGTGCCAGCAGTGCCGAAGGACTGACTGAAGCTTTCTTT
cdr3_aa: CASSAEGLTEAFF

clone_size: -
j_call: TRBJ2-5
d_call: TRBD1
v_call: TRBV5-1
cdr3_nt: TGCGCCAGCGCCCAGGGGGCGTGGGAGACCCAGTACTTC
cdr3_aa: CASAQGAWETQYF

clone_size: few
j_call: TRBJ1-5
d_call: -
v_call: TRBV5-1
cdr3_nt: TGCGCCAGCAGCTTGATGAGCAATCAGCCCCAGCATTTT
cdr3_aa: CASSLMSNQPQHF

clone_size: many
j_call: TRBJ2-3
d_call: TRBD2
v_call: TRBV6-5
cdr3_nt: TGTGCCAGCAGTTACAAATCCGGGACTAGCGGGGGGCGGGGCACAGATACGCAGTATTTT
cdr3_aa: CASSYKSGTSGGRGTDTQYF

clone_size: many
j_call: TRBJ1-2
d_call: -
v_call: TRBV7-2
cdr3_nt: TGTGCCAGCAGCTTCGACAGGAGCTATGGCTACACCTTC
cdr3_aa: CASSFDRSYGYTF

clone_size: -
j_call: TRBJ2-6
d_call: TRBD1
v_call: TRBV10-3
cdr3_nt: TGTGCCATCACCGGGGACAGGCTATTGTCTGGGGCCAACGTCCTGACTTTC
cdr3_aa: CAITGDRLLSGANVLTF

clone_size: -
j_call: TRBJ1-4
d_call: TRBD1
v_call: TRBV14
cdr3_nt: TGTGCCAGCAGCCCTGAAGCCGGGACAGCTAATGAAAAACTGTTTTTT
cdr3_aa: CASSPEAGTANEKLFF

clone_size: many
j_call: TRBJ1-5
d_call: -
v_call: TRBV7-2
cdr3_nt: TGTGCCAGCAGCGAAGGACACTATAGCAATCAGCCCCAGCATTTT
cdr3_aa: CASSEGHYSNQPQHF

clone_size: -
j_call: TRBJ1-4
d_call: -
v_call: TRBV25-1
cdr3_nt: TGTGCCAGCGCTAGAGGGGGGCTCGCGGCTAATGAAAAACTGTTTTTT
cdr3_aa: CASARGGLAANEKLFF

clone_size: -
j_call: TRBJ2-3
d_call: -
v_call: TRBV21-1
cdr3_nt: TGTGCCAGCAGCAATAAAAACGAGGACAGGCACCCAGATACGCAGTATTTT
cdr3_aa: CASSNKNEDRHPDTQYF

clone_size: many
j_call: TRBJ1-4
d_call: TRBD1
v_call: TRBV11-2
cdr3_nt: TGTGCCAGCAGCTTGGGGAGTTGGGACAGTTCTACAACTAATGAAAAACTGTTTTTT
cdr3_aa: CASSLGSWDSSTTNEKLFF

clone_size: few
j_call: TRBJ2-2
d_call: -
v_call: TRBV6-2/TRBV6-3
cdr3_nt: TGTGCCAGCAGCTACGGGTGGAGCGGGGAGCTGTTTTTT
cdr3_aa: CASSYGWSGELFF